Below are 7 T cell receptor beta chains sequenced from a single sample in a study of blood T cell repertoires in COVID-19. Repertoires were generated with immunoSEQ multiplex PCR, while TCRdb's copy carries only in-frame clones and drops some. The top ten hold 3% to 4% of the sample, which has some 35,000 clones, roughly 85% seen once. The sequenced material came from peripheral blood. These receptors all come from a man over 45 with acute or convalescent COVID-19.

This chain connects TRBV5-1 to TRBJ2-5, with 11 nucleotides matching TRBD2. V gave up 0 bases and J gave up 5 bases; unmatched junction bases: 9. From germline, CDR1 is SGHRS and CDR2 YFSETQ. The CDR3 extends over 17 amino acids. This CDR3 reads CASSLGGLAGGMETQYF. The DNA of the CDR3 is TGCGCCAGCAGCTTGGGAGGGCTAGCGGGAGGAATGGAGACCCAGTACTTC.

In this sample, this clone turned up a few times. This rearrangement joins TRBV2 to TRBJ1-1, with 10 bases aligning to TRBD1. V lost 7 bases to trimming and J lost 4 bases; unmatched junction nucleotides: 9. This CDR3 is 15 amino acids long. Germline assignment: CDR1 SNHLY and CDR2 FYNNEI. The chain's CDR3 is CASNPIRDRGTEAFF. In DNA, the CDR3 is TGTGCCAGCAACCCGATCCGGGACAGGGGCACTGAAGCTTTCTTT.

This clone was observed once. The chain links TRBV25-1 to TRBJ1-2; 12 bases are a match to TRBD1. Per the germline V gene, CDR1 is MGHDK and CDR2 is SYGVNS. The CDR3 is 15 residues long. V lost 1 base to trimming and J lost 4 bases; unmatched junction nucleotides: 1. The CDR3 DNA reads as TGTGCCAGCAGTGAATTGGGACAGGGGGCCTATGGCTACACCTTC. It yields the protein CASSELGQGAYGYTF.

The chain recombines TRBV29-1 with TRBJ2-2; D unresolved. The CDR3 is 12 residues long. Trimming pared 5 bases from V and 3 bases from J, leaving 7 bases between. In germline, CDR1 is SQVTM, CDR2 ANQGSEA. The CDR3: CSVSRDTGELFF. The DNA of the CDR3 is TGCAGCGTTTCTCGGGACACCGGGGAGCTGTTTTTT.

The V and J genes are TRBV28 and TRBJ1-2; 7 nucleotides align to TRBD1. V shed 8 bases and J 8 bases; nucleotides not matched to a gene: 8. The CDR3 has 12 amino acids. From germline, CDR1 is MDHEN and CDR2 SYDVKM. The CDR3 nucleotides read TGTGCCAGCTCAGGGGGGTTCGGGGGCTACACCTTC. Protein product: CASSGGFGGYTF.

The chain uses TRBV2 and TRBJ2-1; 12 bases map to TRBD2. Losses at the gene ends were 8 bases for V and 8 bases for J; bases not matched to a gene: 4. CDR3 length: 13 amino acids. Germline values: CDR1 SNHLY, CDR2 FYNNEI. The chain's CDR3 is CASPGLAGDEQFF. DNA of the CDR3: TGTGCCAGCCCGGGACTAGCGGGCGATGAGCAGTTCTTC.

J is TRBJ2-7 and V is TRBV12-3 or TRBV12-4; D is possibly TRBD1 (6 bases). The CDR3 covers 13 residues. V shed 1 base and J shed 5 bases, with 9 bases lying between them. The CDR3 DNA sequence: TGTGCCAGCAGTTTAGGGACAGTCAACGAGCAGTACTTC. Translated: CASSLGTVNEQYF.